This TCR beta chain emerged from a study of beta chain features in type 1 diabetes. Whole-study results and caveats: Moderate yet significant TCRB CDR3 shortening was seen in Type 1 diabetes patients in all four CD4+ subsets.

The CDR3 length is 11 residues. V gave up 7 bases and J gave up 4 bases, with 9 bases separating them. The V gene's germline CDR1 is SQVTM and CDR2 ANQGSEA. Investigators reverse transcribed all isolated RNA, so they sequenced expressed TCRB transcripts. Profiled with immunoSEQ multiplex PCR; TCRdb holds only in-frame clones, not every one. The sample gives roughly 290,000 clones, 15% of which show up once; more than 0.015% is in the top ten. This clone was seen a handful of times. What it binds is unknown. Specimen: naive CD4+ T cells from blood. The J gene is TRBJ2-3, the V gene TRBV29-1; a possible D gene is TRBD2 (6 bases). This TCR derives from a young man with type 1 diabetes. For the CDR3, the DNA is TGCAGCGAATTAGCGGCAGATACGCAGTATTTT. This encodes CSELAADTQYF.